One and the same sample provided the 23 T cell receptor beta chains below, sequenced in a study of post-analysis software for immune sequencing data. Included in the TCR beta cDNA libraries were unique molecular identifiers. TCRdb reanalysed the PCR reads using MiXCR and keeps one entry per CDR3 protein. The sample gives roughly 800,000 distinct CDR3 sequences, less than 35% of which show up once; around 0.6% is in the top ten. These receptors lack a known antigen. Findings and caveats of the study: The study found TRBV5-6, TRBV5-1 and TRBV20-1 among a few TRBV segments more frequent in patients than controls.

Sequences were obtained from blood. These receptors were obtained from a girl aged 10 to 17 with multiple sclerosis.

The chain recombines TRBV11-2 with TRBJ2-7, with no clear D. The germline V gene encodes CDR1 SGHAT and CDR2 FQNNGV. Trimming shortened V by 0 bases and J by 2 bases, and 8 bases separated the two germline ends. The CDR3 has 14 residues. The CDR3 loop is CASSLDLETYEQYF. CDR3 nucleotides: TGTGCCAGCAGCTTAGATCTCGAGACCTACGAGCAGTACTTC.

There are a few counts of this clonotype. This rearrangement joins TRBV29-1 to TRBJ2-2, with D unclear. Trimming pared 1 base from V and 2 bases from J, leaving 14 bases between. This CDR3 region has 16 residues. The V gene's germline CDR1 is SQVTM and CDR2 ANQGSEA. CDR3 coding DNA: TGCAGCGTTGAAGTTACGTCGTCTCGTAACACCGGGGAGCTGTTTTTT. Translated, it gives CSVEVTSSRNTGELFF.

The chain employs TRBV5-1 and TRBJ2-1, with TRBD2 matching 16 bases. The V and J ends lost 4 bases and 2 bases, in that order; junction bases with no gene match: 6. The CDR3 runs to 18 residues. Germline V gives CDR1 SGHRS, CDR2 YFSETQ. Here the CDR3 reads CASSPGLAGGLTYNEQFF. The CDR3 coding sequence is TGCGCCAGCAGCCCGGGACTAGCGGGGGGGCTCACCTACAATGAGCAGTTCTTC.

J is TRBJ2-5 and V is TRBV14, with 8 bases matching TRBD2. The CDR3 length is 15 residues. The germline V gene encodes CDR1 SGHDN and CDR2 FVKESK. The V and J ends lost 3 bases and 1 base, in that order; junction bases with no gene match: 4. In nucleotides, the CDR3 is TGTGCCAGCAGCCACCTGGGACTAGGCCAAGAGACCCAGTACTTC. It encodes CASSHLGLGQETQYF.

The chain is built from TRBV20-1 and TRBJ2-3; D is undetermined. The length of the CDR3 is 15 residues. Between the trimmed V and J ends, which lost 1 base and 2 bases, there was a span of 13 bases. Germline CDR1 DFQATT, CDR2 SNEGSKA (reference sequence). The CDR3 DNA follows: TGCAGTGCTAGAGGTCCAAGCGCCTACACAGATACGCAGTATTTT. It yields the protein CSARGPSAYTDTQYF.

About this clonotype itself: The junction shows a germline mismatch at one end, possibly a read error. The chain links TRBV9 to TRBJ2-5; 8 positions match TRBD2. The DNA end favors TRBJ2-7, so the J call may be wrong. The CDR3 runs 13 residues. Germline V gene sequence: CDR1 SGDLS, CDR2 YYNGEE. The CDR3 spells CTSSPGLANEQYF. The CDR3 nucleotides read TGTACCAGCAGCCCAGGACTAGCAAACGAGCAGTACTTC.

This clonotype appeared a few times. V and J are TRBV20-1 and TRBJ2-7, with no clear D. The CDR3 contains 14 residues. V dropped 1 base and J dropped 2 bases, with 12 bases sitting between them. Germline CDR1 is DFQATT and CDR2 is SNEGSKA (reference sequence). Here the CDR3 DNA reads TGCAGTGCTAGAGCCCCTCAAGGGACCTACGAGCAGTACTTC. Its protein is CSARAPQGTYEQYF.

The V call is TRBV12-3 or TRBV12-4, the J call TRBJ2-3; TRBD2 agrees at 12 bases. This CDR3 spans 14 amino acids. With 10 bases clipped from V and 5 bases from J, the junction kept 7 bases outside the gene matches. The CDR3 sequence: CATTSGSFKDTQYF. CDR3 nucleotides: TGTGCCACGACTAGCGGGAGTTTTAAAGATACGCAGTATTTT.

The chain combines TRBV7-2 with TRBJ2-1; 7 positions agree with TRBD2. Per the germline V gene, CDR1 is SGHTA and CDR2 is FQGNSA. Trimming cost V 1 base and J 8 bases; bases outside gene matches: 5. CDR3 length: 14 amino acids. The CDR3: CASSLVLLADEQFF. CDR3 in DNA: TGTGCCAGCAGCTTAGTTCTCCTAGCGGATGAGCAGTTCTTC.

The V gene is TRBV29-1, the J gene TRBJ1-1, with TRBD1 as a possible D gene (5 bases). The CDR3 loop spans 13 amino acids. Trimming cost V 4 bases and J 1 base, with 10 bases left between them. Germline CDR1 reads SQVTM; CDR2 reads ANQGSEA. The CDR3 sequence is CSVGGGPNTEAFF. The CDR3 coding sequence is TGCAGCGTTGGGGGGGGACCGAACACTGAAGCTTTCTTT.

The chain uses TRBV2 and TRBJ1-1; the D gene is possibly TRBD1 (5 bases). In germline, CDR1 is SNHLY, CDR2 FYNNEI. V gave up 0 bases and J gave up 1 base, with 9 bases separating them. This CDR3 has 15 residues. The CDR3 sequence is CASSEALGGNTEAFF. The CDR3 DNA reads TGTGCCAGCAGTGAAGCGCTGGGGGGGAACACTGAAGCTTTCTTT.

The gene calls are TRBV6-2 or TRBV6-3 and TRBJ2-5; perhaps TRBD1 as D (5 bases). Trimming took off 2 bases at V and 2 bases at J, with 15 bases between the two ends. The V gene's germline CDR1 is MNHEY and CDR2 SVGEGT. CDR3 length: 16 amino acids. CDR3 bases: TGTGCCAGCAGTTACCTTCTCCGACGGACACAAGAGACCCAGTACTTC. The encoded protein is CASSYLLRRTQETQYF.

This clonotype was observed a few times. This chain joins TRBV29-1 and TRBJ2-2; possible D gene TRBD2, 7 bases. Per germline, CDR1 SQVTM and CDR2 ANQGSEA. The CDR3 runs to 12 residues. CDR3 bases: TGCAGTGGCGGGGGCGGCACCGGGGAGCTGTTTTTT. Translation gives CSGGGGTGELFF.

To note about this clonotype: A much larger clone differs from this one at a single base, so this may be a read error. The chain carries TRBV20-1 and TRBJ2-7; a weak D match, TRBD2 (6 bases). The germline V gene has CDR1 DFQATT and CDR2 SNEGSKA (reference sequence). The CDR3 runs to 11 residues. The CDR3 reads CRAWDSPEQYF. The CDR3 region has the DNA TGCAGGGCTTGGGACTCGCCCGAGCAGTACTTC.

This clonotype was seen more than once but under ten times. This chain links TRBV4-2 with TRBJ2-4, with D tentatively TRBD1 or TRBD2 (6 bases each). The germline CDR1 and CDR2 sequences are LGHNA and YNFKEQ. The CDR3 totals 15 residues. Trimming shortened V by 4 bases and J by 6 bases, and 16 bases separated the two germline ends. CDR3 DNA: TGTGCCAGCAGCCTTGCGGTAGGGGGAGGAAACATTCAGTACTTC. Amino acid sequence: CASSLAVGGGNIQYF.

This clonotype has just a few counts. This sequence joins TRBV2 and TRBJ1-6; no reliable D call. Trimming shortened V by 3 bases and J by 6 bases, and 9 bases separated the two germline ends. The CDR3 sequence is 14 residues long. The germline V gene has CDR1 SNHLY and CDR2 FYNNEI. CDR3 sequence (DNA): TGTGCCAGCAGTGAGCAGCGCGGTAATTCACCCCTCCACTTT. This translates into CASSEQRGNSPLHF.

This clonotype was detected ten times or more. The chain has TRBV12-3 or TRBV12-4 and TRBJ2-5, with D perhaps matching TRBD1 (5 bases). There are 14 residues in the CDR3. V was trimmed by 3 bases and J by 4 bases, leaving 12 bases between them. DNA of the CDR3: TGTGCCAGCAGTTTGGCCAGGGTAGCAGAGACCCAGTACTTC. Translating gives CASSLARVAETQYF.

This chain connects TRBV20-1 to TRBJ2-4, with TRBD2 matching over 13 bases. This CDR3 is built from 16 residues. V trimming: 6 bases; J trimming: 0 bases; junction bases outside the gene matches: 5. Germline-derived CDR1 and CDR2 are DFQATT and SNEGSKA (reference sequence). DNA for the CDR3: TGCAGTGCCGGGACTAGCGGGGATTTAGCCAAAAACATTCAGTACTTC. This sequence encodes CSAGTSGDLAKNIQYF.

The chain has TRBV15 and TRBJ1-2, with D possibly being TRBD1 (5 bases). V shed 1 base and J shed 3 bases, with 9 bases lying between them. CDR1 and CDR2 from the germline V gene are LNHNV and YYDKDF (reference sequence). This CDR3 is built from 14 residues. The CDR3 here is CATSRGGGYYGYTF. The CDR3, as DNA: TGTGCCACCAGCAGAGGTGGGGGGTACTATGGCTACACCTTC.

CDR3 in amino acids: CSVEGWIRSQETQYF. The CDR3 DNA reads as TGCAGCGTTGAAGGATGGATCAGGTCGCAAGAGACCCAGTACTTC. V gene TRBV29-1 combines with J gene TRBJ2-5, with D unresolved. From germline, CDR1 is SQVTM and CDR2 ANQGSEA. V was shortened by 1 base and J by 2 bases, with 14 bases between the two germline ends. There are 15 residues in the CDR3.

There are a few counts of this clonotype. The V call is TRBV12-3 or TRBV12-4, the J call TRBJ1-2; possibly TRBD1 for D (6 bases). V was trimmed by 1 base and J by 5 bases, leaving 14 bases between them. This CDR3 comprises 15 residues. CDR3 loop: CASSLDRDWGYGYTF. The DNA for the CDR3 is TGTGCCAGCAGTTTAGACAGGGACTGGGGGTATGGCTACACCTTC.

The chain recombines TRBV5-1 with TRBJ1-1; 7 positions match TRBD1. From germline, CDR1 is SGHRS and CDR2 YFSETQ. V lost 3 bases, J lost 0 bases, and 14 bases stayed unmatched. The CDR3 sequence is 18 residues long. CDR3 coding DNA: TGCGCCAGCAGCTCCGGCTTCCGGGACAGCGCTCTGAACACTGAAGCTTTCTTT. This encodes CASSSGFRDSALNTEAFF.

The CDR3 is CAISDPKLATDTQYF. DNA of the CDR3: TGTGCCATCAGTGACCCTAAACTAGCGACAGATACGCAGTATTTT. The chain employs TRBV10-3 and TRBJ2-3; TRBD2 aligns across 7 bases. The V segment lost 3 bases and the J segment 3 bases; nucleotides outside the gene matches: 6. Germline V gene sequence: CDR1 ENHRY, CDR2 SYGVKD. The CDR3 is made up of 15 amino acids.